These T cell receptor beta chains were read from a single sample in a study of post-analysis software for immune sequencing data. TCRdb re-called the PCR reads through MiXCR, storing one row per CDR3 protein. The sample lists some 890,000 distinct CDR3 sequences, roughly 50% occurring once. The sample taken for sequencing was blood. The receptors come from a girl aged 10 to 17 with multiple sclerosis. CDR3s include the opening cysteine and the closing phenylalanine or tryptophan. Fields, in order: V gene, clone size, D gene, J gene, CDR3 DNA, CDR3 protein. The D gene is left open where the match is weak. Not all rows give a size; the values are once, few, many and, for expanded clones, a class.

v_gene: TRBV7-8; abundance: NA; d_gene: NA; j_gene: TRBJ2-1; CDR3nt: TGTGCCAGCAGCTTAGTAGAGGGCCAGGGGCCGGGGGAACTCAATGAGCAGTTCTTC; CDR3aa: CASSLVEGQGPGELNEQFF
v_gene: TRBV12-3/TRBV12-4; abundance: few; d_gene: NA; j_gene: TRBJ2-6; CDR3nt: TGTGCCAGCAGGCAGTCTGGGGCCAACGTCCTGACTTTC; CDR3aa: CASRQSGANVLTF
v_gene: TRBV15; abundance: NA; d_gene: NA; j_gene: TRBJ2-5; CDR3nt: TGTGCCACCAGCAAACCCCAGGGTGTTCTACAGCAAGAGACCCAGTACTTC; CDR3aa: CATSKPQGVLQQETQYF
v_gene: TRBV7-6; abundance: NA; d_gene: NA; j_gene: TRBJ2-3; CDR3nt: TGTGCCAGCAGCTACTCTGTGACAGGACCAACTAGCACAGATACGCAGTATTTT; CDR3aa: CASSYSVTGPTSTDTQYF
v_gene: TRBV7-2; abundance: few; d_gene: NA; j_gene: TRBJ1-5; CDR3nt: TGTGCCAGCGCCGGACAGCGCAATCAGCCCCAGCATTTT; CDR3aa: CASAGQRNQPQHF
v_gene: TRBV27; abundance: NA; d_gene: NA; j_gene: TRBJ2-1; CDR3nt: TGTGCCAGCAGTTTCTACGGATCGAGCTCCTACAATGAGCAGTTCTTC; CDR3aa: CASSFYGSSSYNEQFF
v_gene: TRBV11-2; abundance: NA; d_gene: NA; j_gene: TRBJ2-7; CDR3nt: TGTGCCAGCAGCTTAGGGAATAGCGCCTACGAGCAGTACTTC; CDR3aa: CASSLGNSAYEQYF
v_gene: TRBV12-3/TRBV12-4; abundance: NA; d_gene: TRBD1; j_gene: TRBJ1-1; CDR3nt: TGTGCCAGCAGTCGGTGGGGGGGACAGGGGTTAACTGAAGCTTTCTTT; CDR3aa: CASSRWGGQGLTEAFF
v_gene: TRBV7-3; abundance: once; d_gene: TRBD1; j_gene: TRBJ1-2; CDR3nt: TGTGCCAGCAGCACCACAGGGGGCCATGGCTACACCTTC; CDR3aa: CASSTTGGHGYTF
v_gene: TRBV19; abundance: NA; d_gene: TRBD1; j_gene: TRBJ2-7; CDR3nt: TGTGCCAGTAGTATAGGTCAGGGGGAATACGAGCAGTACTTC; CDR3aa: CASSIGQGEYEQYF
v_gene: TRBV6-2/TRBV6-3; abundance: NA; d_gene: TRBD1; j_gene: TRBJ2-7; CDR3nt: TGTGCCAGCAGTTCCCGGGACAGGACCGCCTACGAGCAGTACTTC; CDR3aa: CASSSRDRTAYEQYF
v_gene: TRBV3-1; abundance: NA; d_gene: NA; j_gene: TRBJ2-1; CDR3nt: TGTGCCAGCAGCCAAGCTGGGAAAGCCTCTTACAATGAGCAGTTCTTC; CDR3aa: CASSQAGKASYNEQFF
v_gene: TRBV18; abundance: few; d_gene: NA; j_gene: TRBJ1-2; CDR3nt: TGTGCCAGCTCACCGGGCACTTCGAACTATGGCTACACCTTC; CDR3aa: CASSPGTSNYGYTF
v_gene: TRBV27; abundance: once; d_gene: TRBD2; j_gene: TRBJ2-3; CDR3nt: TGTGCCAGCAGTTTAGGTGCCGGGACTAGCGGGAGAAATACGCAGTATTTT; CDR3aa: CASSLGAGTSGRNTQYF
v_gene: TRBV15; abundance: NA; d_gene: NA; j_gene: TRBJ2-1; CDR3nt: TGTGCCACCAGCACTAGCGCCTACAATGAGCAGTTCTTC; CDR3aa: CATSTSAYNEQFF
v_gene: TRBV7-3; abundance: NA; d_gene: NA; j_gene: TRBJ2-1; CDR3nt: TGTGCCAGCAGTATAAGGGACGCCTCCTACAATGAGCAGTTCTTC; CDR3aa: CASSIRDASYNEQFF
v_gene: TRBV20-1; abundance: NA; d_gene: TRBD2; j_gene: TRBJ2-7; CDR3nt: TGCAGTGCTAGAGGTGGGGAGGGGCACTCCTACGAGCAGTACTTC; CDR3aa: CSARGGEGHSYEQYF
v_gene: TRBV4-1; abundance: few; d_gene: TRBD1; j_gene: TRBJ2-1; CDR3nt: TGCGCCAGCAGCCCCTTGACAGGGATTTACAATGAGCAGTTCTTC; CDR3aa: CASSPLTGIYNEQFF
v_gene: TRBV10-3; abundance: few; d_gene: TRBD1; j_gene: TRBJ2-7; CDR3nt: TGTGCCATCAGGCTGACAGGGGCTATAAACGAGCAGTACTTC; CDR3aa: CAIRLTGAINEQYF
v_gene: TRBV7-2; abundance: NA; d_gene: NA; j_gene: TRBJ1-6; CDR3nt: TGTGCCAGCAGGTTCATGGTTTCACCCCTCCACTTT; CDR3aa: CASRFMVSPLHF
v_gene: TRBV7-2; abundance: few; d_gene: NA; j_gene: TRBJ1-6; CDR3nt: TGTGCCAGCAGCTTGCGCTCCAGGAGGAATTCACCCCTCCACTTT; CDR3aa: CASSLRSRRNSPLHF
v_gene: TRBV2; abundance: NA; d_gene: TRBD1; j_gene: TRBJ2-1; CDR3nt: TGTGCCAGCTCCCGGGACAGGGCGAGCAATGAGCAGTTCTTC; CDR3aa: CASSRDRASNEQFF
v_gene: TRBV14; abundance: NA; d_gene: TRBD1; j_gene: TRBJ2-7; CDR3nt: TGTGCCAGCAGCCAACTTTGGACAGGGGCGGCCTACGAGCAGTACTTC; CDR3aa: CASSQLWTGAAYEQYF
v_gene: TRBV11-1; abundance: few; d_gene: TRBD2; j_gene: TRBJ2-7; CDR3nt: TGTGCCAGCAGCGCGAGACTAGCGGGCAAGGAAGAGCAGTACTTC; CDR3aa: CASSARLAGKEEQYF
v_gene: TRBV4-2; abundance: few; d_gene: NA; j_gene: TRBJ2-3; CDR3nt: TGTGCCAGCAGCCAAGCCCAAGGAGTGGGCAGCACAGATACGCAGTATTTT; CDR3aa: CASSQAQGVGSTDTQYF
v_gene: TRBV7-8; abundance: NA; d_gene: NA; j_gene: TRBJ2-5; CDR3nt: TGTGCCAGCAGGCCAAGAACTGCGCCACAAGAGACCCAGTACTTC; CDR3aa: CASRPRTAPQETQYF
v_gene: TRBV6-6; abundance: once; d_gene: NA; j_gene: TRBJ1-6; CDR3nt: TGTGCCAGCAGTGCTTCCAACTCACCCCTCCACTTT; CDR3aa: CASSASNSPLHF
v_gene: TRBV5-5; abundance: NA; d_gene: NA; j_gene: TRBJ2-3; CDR3nt: TGTGCCAGCAGCCCCTCAGGCGTGGGAGTGGGCGCAGATACGCAGTATTTT; CDR3aa: CASSPSGVGVGADTQYF
v_gene: TRBV5-1; abundance: NA; d_gene: TRBD1; j_gene: TRBJ1-1; CDR3nt: TGCGCCAGCAGCACGGGACAGGGAGTGAACACTGAAGCTTTCTTT; CDR3aa: CASSTGQGVNTEAFF
v_gene: TRBV11-2; abundance: NA; d_gene: NA; j_gene: TRBJ2-5; CDR3nt: TGTGCCAGCAGCTTAGAACCCTCGTTTCAGACATCGACCCAGTACTTC; CDR3aa: CASSLEPSFQTSTQYF
v_gene: TRBV7-6; abundance: NA; d_gene: NA; j_gene: TRBJ2-5; CDR3nt: TGTGCCAGCAGCTTATGGCGATCCCAAGAGACCCAGTACTTC; CDR3aa: CASSLWRSQETQYF
v_gene: TRBV6-5; abundance: NA; d_gene: TRBD2; j_gene: TRBJ2-7; CDR3nt: TGTGCCAGCAGTCCCCCGGGAGGGGCGGGTCGCGAGCAGTACTTC; CDR3aa: CASSPPGGAGREQYF
v_gene: TRBV20-1; abundance: NA; d_gene: NA; j_gene: TRBJ1-1; CDR3nt: TGCAGTGCTAGGGCGCACACGGACACTGAAGCTTTCTTT; CDR3aa: CSARAHTDTEAFF
v_gene: TRBV4-1; abundance: NA; d_gene: TRBD2; j_gene: TRBJ2-7; CDR3nt: TGCGCCAGCAGCCAGCCCTCGGGGGGGCGGAGGTCCTACGAGCAGTACTTC; CDR3aa: CASSQPSGGRRSYEQYF
v_gene: TRBV29-1; abundance: NA; d_gene: TRBD1; j_gene: TRBJ2-2; CDR3nt: TGCAGCGGCAGACAGGGATTCGGGGAGCTGTTTTTT; CDR3aa: CSGRQGFGELFF
v_gene: TRBV12-3/TRBV12-4; abundance: NA; d_gene: NA; j_gene: TRBJ1-4; CDR3nt: TGTGCCAGCAGCCAGGTCAGGGGTGAAAACCTGTTTTTT; CDR3aa: CASSQVRGENLFF
v_gene: TRBV7-9; abundance: NA; d_gene: NA; j_gene: TRBJ2-6; CDR3nt: TGTGCCAGCAGCCTCGCGAGGCCCCGAGAATCTGGGGCCAACGTCCTGACTTTC; CDR3aa: CASSLARPRESGANVLTF
v_gene: TRBV14; abundance: NA; d_gene: NA; j_gene: TRBJ2-7; CDR3nt: TGTGCCAGCAGCCCGGACGGGGCCGGATCCTACGAGCAGTACTTC; CDR3aa: CASSPDGAGSYEQYF
v_gene: TRBV7-8; abundance: NA; d_gene: NA; j_gene: TRBJ2-7; CDR3nt: TGTGCCAGCAGCCCCAGCCCCACTTTATTACCGGGCCTTCCCTACAATGAGCAGTACTTC; CDR3aa: CASSPSPTLLPGLPYNEQYF
v_gene: TRBV6-2/TRBV6-3; abundance: few; d_gene: NA; j_gene: TRBJ2-7; CDR3nt: TGTGCCAGCCGACAGCTCTCCTACGAGCAGTACTTC; CDR3aa: CASRQLSYEQYF